This T cell receptor (beta chain) was identified in a study of CD8 T cells in ankylosing spondylitis. Findings of the study overall: Reported data indicate significant enrichment of disease-linked clones within matched ankylosing spondylitis synovial fluid. A TCR beta motif of 7 to 9 highly homologous variants seemed to mark ankylosing spondylitis blood.

V gave up 3 bases and J gave up 6 bases, with 11 bases separating them. CDR1 is SGHVS, CDR2 FQNEAQ, per germline. The CDR3 totals 13 residues. Via MiXCR, TCRdb re-called the 5' RACE reads, giving one row per CDR3 protein. The sample consists of 500,000 to 650,000 distinct CDR3 sequences, about 5% of them appearing once. This clonotype was detected ten times or more. Its cognate antigen is unknown. This receptor was obtained from a male donor with ankylosing spondylitis. The chain is built from TRBV7-8 and TRBJ1-1; D unclear. The sample comprised blood, either unsorted or a sorted T cell fraction (not recorded which). In nucleotides, the CDR3 is TGTGCCAGCAGCTTTTCAGAGGGTCCTGAAGCTTTCTTT. It translates to CASSFSEGPEAFF.